These 8 T cell receptor beta chains originate from one sample sequenced in a study of cytomegalovirus exposure and HLA in healthy donors. A multiplex PCR was run with 60 Vbeta primers and 13 Jbeta primers. This table comes from immunoSEQ multiplex PCR, and its TCRdb copy is limited to in-frame clones, with some not included. This sample's clone table lists around 140,000 clones. Sequencing was performed on PBMCs. All receptors come from a male donor in good health and CMV-seronegative.

CDR3 bases: TGTGCCAGCAGCTTGTTCAGGGCTAGCGGGCTCAATGAGCAGTTCTTC. Protein product: CASSLFRASGLNEQFF. The V gene is TRBV5-4, the J gene TRBJ2-1, with 8 bases aligning to TRBD2. The J segment lost 6 bases and the V segment lost 1 base, leaving 9 bases of the junction unmatched. The CDR3 contains 16 residues. Germline V lookup: CDR1 SGHNT, CDR2 YYREEE (reference sequence).

The genes are TRBV29-1 and TRBJ1-2; no reliable D call. The V end was cut by 4 bases, the J end by 1 base, with 13 bases between. CDR1 and CDR2 (germline): SQVTM, ANQGSEA. There are 14 residues in the CDR3. The CDR3 loop reads CSVATEAINYGYTF. In DNA, the CDR3 is TGCAGCGTTGCGACCGAGGCCATTAACTATGGCTACACCTTC.

The chain couples TRBV5-1 to TRBJ2-5, with D perhaps matching TRBD1 (6 bases). Deletions cut 3 bases from V and 1 base from J, with 10 bases between. The CDR3 totals 14 residues. Germline V gives CDR1 SGHRS, CDR2 YFSETQ. CDR3 loop: CASSSGQTQETQYF. For the CDR3, the DNA is TGCGCCAGCAGCTCCGGACAGACCCAAGAGACCCAGTACTTC.

The rearrangement links TRBV20-1 to TRBJ2-3, with a tentative D call TRBD2 (6 bases). The CDR3 is 11 amino acids. The germline V gene has CDR1 DFQATT and CDR2 SNEGSKA (reference sequence). The V and J ends lost 4 bases and 5 bases respectively, with 7 bases between them. The CDR3 loop reads CSATAGDTQYF. The CDR3 coding sequence is TGCAGTGCTACAGCGGGAGATACGCAGTATTTT.

The V gene is TRBV6-5, the J gene TRBJ1-2, with 9 nucleotides matching TRBD1. Germline CDR1 and CDR2: MNHEY and SVGAGI. The CDR3 runs 13 residues. With V trimmed by 4 bases and J by 4 bases, 1 base remained unmatched. The CDR3 nucleotides read TGTGCCAGCAGTTGGGGACAGGGCTATGGCTACACCTTC. It yields the protein CASSWGQGYGYTF.

This chain uses TRBV6-5 with TRBJ1-6; D gene uncertain. The CDR3 runs 15 residues. Germline V CDR1 and CDR2: MNHEY, SVGAGI. V lost 0 bases, J lost 3 bases, and 6 bases lay in between. The CDR3 DNA reads as TGTGCCAGCAGTTACTCGACAAGCTATAATTCACCCCTCCACTTT. This codes for CASSYSTSYNSPLHF.

This rearrangement joins TRBV5-8 to TRBJ1-1, with D maybe TRBD1 (5 bases). The V gene's germline CDR1 is SGHTS and CDR2 YDEGEE. The CDR3 consists of 14 residues. Trimming shortened V by 2 bases and J by 4 bases, and 12 bases separated the two germline ends. CDR3 DNA: TGTGCCAGCAGCTTTGGGGCCTGGGGCACTGAAGCTTTCTTT. Protein product: CASSFGAWGTEAFF.

The chain joins TRBV30 to TRBJ1-2; 7 nucleotides agree with TRBD1. This CDR3 region has 12 residues. After removal of 5 bases from V and 3 bases from J, the junction contained 3 bases not matched to a gene. Germline CDR1 reads GTSNPN; CDR2 reads SVGIG (reference sequence). The CDR3 bases are TGTGCCTGGGAAACAGGGGACTATGGCTACACCTTC. Encoded protein: CAWETGDYGYTF.